Below, 21 T cell receptor beta chains from the same sample are listed, as sequenced in a study of metastatic and nonmetastatic thyroid tumors (dated by TCRdb to about 2020). No patient had received any treatment before thyroid surgery. Library prep was done by PCR. Sequenced on an Illumina HiSeq 4000. In-frame beta chains were kept once TCRdb had trimmed the public reads at Q25 with fastp and called clones with MiXCR. The sample yields tens of thousands of clones; around an eighth were counted once. The ten largest clones represent 9.5% of the sample. The sequenced sample was blood. The receptors originated from a female donor with papillary thyroid cancer or a benign thyroid nodule (not recorded which). Some clones in this sample may be carry-over from other donors' samples.

This clone was seen only a few times. The gene calls are TRBV7-9 and TRBJ2-1, with D uncertain. The CDR3 consists of 13 residues. V dropped 5 bases and J dropped 6 bases, with 11 bases sitting between them. The germline CDR1 and CDR2 sequences are SEHNR and FQNEAQ (reference sequence). CDR3 DNA: TGTGCCAGCAGCGTAATCAGCTCCAATGAGCAGTTCTTC. Translated: CASSVISSNEQFF.

This clone came up many times. A single base separates this from a much larger clone, so it may be a read error. The chain joins TRBV10-3 to TRBJ1-5, with D maybe TRBD1 (5 bases). The CDR3 extends over 15 amino acids. V was shortened by 3 bases and J by 2 bases, with 11 bases between the two germline ends. Looked up from germline, CDR1 is ENHRY and CDR2 is SYGVKD. The CDR3 region has the DNA TGTGCCATCAGTGAAGCAGGGCTTGGCAATCAGCCCCAGCATTTT. Its translation: CAISEAGLGNQPQHF.

This clone was seen at least ten times. The rearrangement joins TRBV20-1 to TRBJ1-1; possibly TRBD1 for D (6 bases). In germline, CDR1 is DFQATT, CDR2 SNEGSKA (reference sequence). The CDR3 loop spans 14 amino acids. The ends were cut back, 4 bases at V and 0 bases at J, with 12 bases in the middle. The CDR3 region is CSATPDSLNTEAFF. The CDR3 DNA is TGCAGTGCTACCCCGGACAGTTTGAACACTGAAGCTTTCTTT.

This clone was counted ten times or more. The chain uses TRBV6-1 and TRBJ2-7; D perhaps matches TRBD1 (6 bases). V lost 6 bases, J lost 9 bases, and 15 bases lay in between. CDR1 is MNHNS and CDR2 is SASEGT in the germline V gene. The CDR3 length is 12 residues. CDR3 residues: CASSPDSRRQYF. Here the CDR3 DNA reads TGTGCCAGCAGCCCGGACAGCAGGAGGCAGTACTTC.

This clone was recorded many times. The rearrangement links TRBV5-1 to TRBJ2-1, with a tentative D call TRBD2 (5 bases). Germline V gene lookup returns CDR1 SGHRS and CDR2 YFSETQ. This CDR3 comprises 12 residues. V was pared by 3 bases and J by 7 bases, with 8 bases between. CDR3 sequence: CASSSGGNEQFF. As DNA, the CDR3 is TGCGCCAGCAGCTCCGGCGGGAATGAGCAGTTCTTC.

This clone showed up many times. The rearrangement uses TRBV12-3 or TRBV12-4 and TRBJ1-2, with 8 bases that match TRBD1. The CDR3 spans 15 residues. V shed 3 bases, J shed 4 bases, and the junction held 7 bases outside the gene matches. DNA of the CDR3: TGTGCCAGCAGTTTCTCCGGACAGGGAGGCTATGGCTACACCTTC. Translating it yields CASSFSGQGGYGYTF.

This clone was counted many times. This chain uses TRBV20-1 with TRBJ2-7, with 14 bases identical to TRBD2. V gave up 6 bases and J gave up 7 bases; unmatched junction bases: 8. The germline CDR1 and CDR2 sequences are DFQATT and SNEGSKA (reference sequence). This CDR3 is built from 14 residues. The CDR3 loop is CSASTSGRAGEQYF. The CDR3 DNA reads TGCAGTGCGTCGACTAGCGGGAGGGCTGGAGAGCAGTACTTC.

Note on this clone: This sequence may be a read error, since a much larger clone differs from it by one base. V gene TRBV4-2 combines with J gene TRBJ1-4; unclear D gene. The ends were cut back, 1 base at V and 8 bases at J, with 11 bases in the middle. Per germline, CDR1 LGHNA and CDR2 YNFKEQ. This CDR3 region has 14 residues. CDR3 in amino acids: CASSQGYGGEKLFF. CDR3 sequence (DNA): TGTGCCAGCAGCCAAGGTTATGGAGGGGAAAAACTGTTTTTT.

This clone was detected ten times or more. This chain joins TRBV7-8 and TRBJ2-1; 11 bases agree with TRBD2. Trimming took 5 bases from V and 5 from J; bases not matched to a gene: 8. CDR3 length: 16 residues. Per the germline V gene, CDR1 is SGHVS and CDR2 is FQNEAQ. This CDR3 is CASSPIAGGTDNEQFF. CDR3 nucleotide sequence: TGTGCCAGCAGCCCTATAGCGGGAGGGACTGACAATGAGCAGTTCTTC.

V and J are TRBV10-1 and TRBJ2-2, with D possibly TRBD2 on 6 matching bases. The V gene's germline CDR1 is WNHNN and CDR2 SYGVQD (reference sequence). The CDR3 length is 14 residues. V was trimmed by 5 bases and J by 16 bases, leaving 23 bases between them. This CDR3 is CASSIAVNTGDPFF. CDR3 DNA sequence: TGCGCCAGCAGTATAGCGGTTAACACCGGGGATCCGTTTTTT.

The table lists this clone with many counts. The chain carries TRBV14 and TRBJ2-7; no firm D call. Germline CDR1 is SGHDN and CDR2 is FVKESK. This CDR3 region has 16 residues. Trimming pared 1 base from V and 0 bases from J, leaving 13 bases between. Here the CDR3 reads CASSQVSLSSSYEQYF. The CDR3 nucleotides are TGTGCCAGCAGCCAAGTCAGCTTGAGTAGCTCCTACGAGCAGTACTTC. Complete variable domain (other parts from reference TRBV14 and TRBJ2-7): EAGVTQFPSHSVIEKGQTVTLRCDPISGHDNLYWYRRVMGKEIKFLLHFVKESKQDESGMPNNRFLAERTGGTYSTLKVQPAELEDSGVYFCASSQVSLSSSYEQYFGPGTRLTVT.

To note about this clone: Just one base apart from a much larger clone, this may be a read error. Other nucleotide sequences in the sample specify the same CDR3. The chain links TRBV29-1 to TRBJ2-1, with TRBD1 matching over 9 bases. This CDR3 region has 12 residues. Germline values: CDR1 SQVTM, CDR2 ANQGSEA. The DNA of the CDR3 is TGCAGTGCCTGGGACAGGGACAATGAGCAGTTCTTC. It translates to CSAWDRDNEQFF.

This clone has at least ten counts. The chain has TRBV12-3 or TRBV12-4 and TRBJ2-7, with D unclear. V dropped 6 bases and J dropped 4 bases, with 7 bases sitting between them. The CDR3 runs 11 residues. CDR3 protein: CASSPAYEQYF. DNA for the CDR3: TGTGCCAGCAGCCCAGCTTACGAGCAGTACTTC.

Notes on this clone: At the DNA level, this CDR3 is encoded by other sequences in the same sample as well. The chain is built from TRBV18 and TRBJ1-1; weak D call: TRBD1 (6 bases). Trimming shortened V by 4 bases and J by 6 bases, and 12 bases separated the two germline ends. Germline V CDR1 and CDR2: KGHSH, LQKENI. There are 13 residues in the CDR3. This CDR3 reads CASSRSGAAEAFF. The CDR3 nucleotides read TGTGCCAGCTCACGTTCGGGGGCTGCTGAAGCTTTCTTT.

This clone occurred many times. The V gene is TRBV6-1, the J gene TRBJ1-1; no clear D. The CDR3 is 12 amino acids. Germline V lookup: CDR1 MNHNS, CDR2 SASEGT. With 6 bases removed from V and 1 base from J, the gap between germline ends came to 6 bases. CDR3 sequence (DNA): TGTGCCAGCAGCCCAGGGAACACTGAAGCTTTCTTT. It specifies CASSPGNTEAFF.

This clone was detected once. The genes are TRBV14 and TRBJ2-7; 9 nucleotides agree with TRBD2. CDR1 is SGHDN, CDR2 FVKESK, per germline. CDR3 length equals 16 residues. V was pared by 4 bases and J by 2 bases, with 9 bases of the junction left unmatched. The CDR3 here is CASSPAAGGPPYEQYF. The CDR3 DNA is TGTGCCAGCAGCCCGGCAGCGGGAGGCCCCCCCTACGAGCAGTACTTC.

On this clone itself: Mismatch with germline at one junction end may stem from a read error. This chain joins TRBV28 and TRBJ1-5; no reliable D call. CDR1 MDHEN and CDR2 SYDVKM come from the germline V gene. The CDR3 is 12 amino acids. Here the CDR3 reads CASKDSNHPQHF. Written as DNA, the CDR3 is TGTGCCAGCAAGGATAGCAATCATCCCCAGCATTTT.

This clone was observed many times. J is TRBJ2-7 and V is TRBV11-2, with D perhaps matching TRBD2 (5 bases). V was shortened by 2 bases and J by 3 bases, with 11 bases between the two germline ends. The germline V gene encodes CDR1 SGHAT and CDR2 FQNNGV. This CDR3 is 14 amino acids long. This CDR3 is CASSLYGEDYEQYF. Written as DNA, the CDR3 is TGTGCCAGCAGCTTATACGGGGAAGACTACGAGCAGTACTTC. Using reference TRBV11-2 and TRBJ2-7 for the parts outside the CDR3, the full variable domain is EAGVAQSPRYKIIEKRQSVAFWCNPISGHATLYWYQQILGQGPKLLIQFQNNGVVDDSQLPKDRFSAERLKGVDSTLKIQPAKLEDSAVYLCASSLYGEDYEQYFGPGTRLTVT.

A remark on this clone: One end of the junction fails to match germline, which may point to a read error. The rearrangement uses TRBV2 and TRBJ1-5; D gene ambiguous. The germline gives CDR1 SNHLY, CDR2 FYNNEI. This CDR3 comprises 15 residues. DNA for the CDR3: TGCACCAGCAGTGATCGCCGTTATAGCAATCAGCCCCAGCATTTT. Its protein is CTSSDRRYSNQPQHF.

This clone was seen a handful of times. The rearrangement joins TRBV6-2 or TRBV6-3 to TRBJ2-7; TRBD1 matches 7 bases. The CDR3 extends over 14 amino acids. Trimming removed 4 bases from V and 9 bases from J; junction bases left unmatched: 12. The germline gives CDR1 MNHEY, CDR2 SVGEGT. The CDR3 coding sequence is TGTGCCAGCAGTTCCGGGACAGCTACGTTGGGGCAGTACTTC. This translates into CASSSGTATLGQYF.

The chain joins TRBV7-3 to TRBJ2-1; 9 nucleotides align to TRBD2. J gave up 12 bases and V 2 bases, and 11 bases lay outside the gene matches. The germline V gene encodes CDR1 SGHTA and CDR2 FQGTGA. This CDR3 spans 15 amino acids. CDR3 loop: CASSLVAGGGSVQFF. DNA for the CDR3: TGTGCCAGCAGCTTAGTGGCGGGAGGGGGTAGTGTGCAGTTCTTC.